This TCR beta chain was retrieved from a study of vaccination effects on CD4 cells after COVID-19. On the study more broadly: Sequencing was preceded by expansion of antigen-specific CD4+ T cells with viral peptide pools in the ViraFEST assay. The study's findings and limits: Pronounced clonal contraction occurred in clones induced by infection and by vaccine late after vaccination.

Remarks on this clone: Its target is unknown.

Cultured cells yielded isolated CD4+ T cells after 10 days. Each participant was administered two doses of either the BNT162b2 or the mRNA-1273 vaccine. The protocol was immunoSEQ multiplex PCR, while the TCRdb copy is restricted to in-frame clones and leaves out a portion. The sample includes 40,000 or so clones, 72% of them seen just once. CDR1 and CDR2 from the germline V gene are MNHEY and SVGAGI. The CDR3 has 13 amino acids. Trimming stripped 6 bases from V and 7 bases from J, with 13 bases between. The receptor was isolated from a human donor who received a COVID-19 vaccine. Sample: CD4+ T cells from PBMCs cultured without peptide, taken after COVID-19 vaccination. V is TRBV6-5 and J is TRBJ2-1; D is unresolved. The CDR3 here is CASRGSVANEQFF. The CDR3 nucleotides are TGTGCCAGCAGGGGGTCGGTGGCTAATGAGCAGTTCTTC.